This TCR beta chain was sequenced in a study of shared clonotypes between healthy human individuals. Replicate PCRs from sorted subsets contained approximately 190 ng DNA, which is approximately 30,000 T cell genomes. TCRdb keeps only in-frame clones here, not all; method: immunoSEQ multiplex PCR. The sample includes about 1.1 million clones, around 82% of them seen just once. This CDR3 region has 11 residues. CDR1 and CDR2 from the germline V gene are DFQATT and SNEGSKA (reference sequence). For this clone: The junction departs from the called germline gene at one end, perhaps through a read error.

This sequence was found in a man aged 18 to 35 in good health. Some clones in this sample may be carry-over from other donors' samples. Source material: memory CD4+ T cells from PBMCs. Subset described: CD45RA-negative fraction. The chain recombines TRBV20-1 with TRBJ2-1, with D possibly matching TRBD2 (6 bases). CDR3 region: CSADTSNGQFF. CDR3 DNA sequence: TGCAGTGCAGATACTAGCAATGGGCAGTTCTTC.